This T cell receptor beta chain appears in the sequencing data of a study of somatic mutations in cytotoxic T cells in rheumatoid arthritis. The wider study: Patient blood was drawn as 30 ml EDTA; the draw came right after diagnosis and before any treatment.

Study outcomes and limitations: Rheumatoid arthritis patients, but not healthy controls, exhibited increasing CD8+ clonality with age. For CD8+ T-cell clonality, rheumatoid arthritis patients and age-matched healthy controls did not differ significantly.

CDR3 length: 15 residues. The junction had 7 bases not matched to a gene; V was cut back by 4 bases and J by 4 bases. Germline CDR1 reads MDHEN; CDR2 reads SYDVKM. As to this clone: Its specificity is not known.

Method: immunoSEQ multiplex PCR; TCRdb's copy keeps in-frame clones and lacks some. Here the sample spans 9,500 to 11,000 clones, 70% to 85% being singletons. Source material: CD8+ T cells sorted from blood. The chain links TRBV28 to TRBJ2-7; 10 positions match TRBD2. This TCR was sampled from an older woman with rheumatoid arthritis. CDR3: CASSSSGRAAYEQYF. The CDR3 DNA reads as TGTGCCAGCAGTTCAAGCGGGAGGGCCGCTTACGAGCAGTACTTC.